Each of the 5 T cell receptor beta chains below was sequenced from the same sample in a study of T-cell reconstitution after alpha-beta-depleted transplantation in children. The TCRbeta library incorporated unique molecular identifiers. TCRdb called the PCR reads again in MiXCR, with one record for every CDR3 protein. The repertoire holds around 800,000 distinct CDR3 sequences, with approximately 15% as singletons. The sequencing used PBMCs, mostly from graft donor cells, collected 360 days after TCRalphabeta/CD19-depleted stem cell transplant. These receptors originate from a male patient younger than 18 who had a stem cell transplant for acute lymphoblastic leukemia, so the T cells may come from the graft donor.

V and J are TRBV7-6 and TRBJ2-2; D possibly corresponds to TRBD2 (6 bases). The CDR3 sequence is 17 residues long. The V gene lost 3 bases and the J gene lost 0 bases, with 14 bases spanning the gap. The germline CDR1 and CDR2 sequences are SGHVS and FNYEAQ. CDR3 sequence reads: CASSLDVPGANTGELFF. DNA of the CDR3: TGTGCCAGCAGCTTGGATGTTCCGGGGGCGAACACCGGGGAGCTGTTTTTT.

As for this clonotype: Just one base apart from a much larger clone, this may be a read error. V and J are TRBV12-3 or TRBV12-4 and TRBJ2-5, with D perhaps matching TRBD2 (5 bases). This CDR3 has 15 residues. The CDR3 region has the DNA TGTTCCAGCAGTTTAGCCGGACCTAGGGAGGAGACCCAGTACTTC. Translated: CSSSLAGPREETQYF.

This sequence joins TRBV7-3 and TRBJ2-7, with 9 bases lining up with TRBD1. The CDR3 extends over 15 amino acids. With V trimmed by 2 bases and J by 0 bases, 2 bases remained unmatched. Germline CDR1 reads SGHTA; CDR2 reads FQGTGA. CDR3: CASSLWTGDSYEQYF. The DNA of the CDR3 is TGTGCCAGCAGCTTATGGACAGGGGACTCCTACGAGCAGTACTTC.

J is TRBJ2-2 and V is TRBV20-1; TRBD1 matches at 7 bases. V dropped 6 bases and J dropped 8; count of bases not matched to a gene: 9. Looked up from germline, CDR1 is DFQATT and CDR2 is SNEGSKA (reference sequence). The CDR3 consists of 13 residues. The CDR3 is CSANDRAIGELFF. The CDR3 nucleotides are TGCAGTGCAAATGACAGGGCGATAGGGGAGCTGTTTTTT.

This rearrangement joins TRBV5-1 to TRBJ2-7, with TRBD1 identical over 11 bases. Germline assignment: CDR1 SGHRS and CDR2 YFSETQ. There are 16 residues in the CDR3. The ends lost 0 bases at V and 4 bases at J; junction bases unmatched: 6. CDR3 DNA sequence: TGCGCCAGCAGCTTGGCCGTGGGGACAGGGGGGTACGAGCAGTACTTC. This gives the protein CASSLAVGTGGYEQYF.